This T cell receptor beta chain was retrieved from a study of CD8+CD57+ T cells in acquired aplastic anemia. Background on the study: CD4+ and CD8+ cells, once sorted, gave DNA averaging approximately 3 ug. Among healthy donors, CD4+ cells averaged around 11 million reads.

The CDR3 has 14 amino acids. Trimming cost V 3 bases and J 8 bases, with 14 bases left between them. The V gene's germline CDR1 is LNHNV and CDR2 YYDKDF (reference sequence). Regarding the study as a whole: Patient and control CD8+ Simpson's diversity was not significantly different.

The template for TCR beta VDJ and CDR3 sequence profiling was genomic DNA. Each CDR3 protein gets one entry after TCRdb re-called the reads with MiXCR. The sample lists around 180,000 distinct CDR3 sequences; 63% were seen once. As for this clonotype: No antigen is known for it.

The sample taken for sequencing was sorted CD4+, CD8+, or CD8+CD57+ T cells (not recorded which) from PBMCs. The chain joins TRBV15 to TRBJ2-1, with a tentative D call TRBD2 (6 bases). The source of this sequence is a human donor in good health. CDR3 protein: CATSSYTTSDEQFF. The DNA for the CDR3 is TGTGCCACCAGCAGCTATACGACTAGTGATGAGCAGTTCTTC.